The 20 T cell receptor beta chains given below trace back to one sample, sequenced in a study of blood T cell repertoires in COVID-19. Libraries were prepared by immunoSEQ multiplex PCR; TCRdb keeps only in-frame clonotypes and omits some of them. The sample holds approximately 190,000 clones, around 90% seen once. Material: peripheral blood. Every receptor here comes from a man between 60 and 75 years old with active or convalescent COVID-19.

This clone was seen once. This chain links TRBV4-1 with TRBJ2-6; 8 nucleotides match TRBD1. Germline loops: CDR1 MGHRA, CDR2 YSYEKL. The CDR3 totals 20 residues. The V gene end was trimmed by 4 bases and the J gene end by 0 bases; junction bases not matched to a gene: 14. The CDR3 DNA reads TGCGCCAGCAGCCTCACTCAGGGGGGACAGGCGCTCTCTGGGGCCAACGTCCTGACTTTC. Amino acid sequence: CASSLTQGGQALSGANVLTF.

The rearrangement uses TRBV9 and TRBJ2-2, with 8 bases identical to TRBD2. The germline V gene encodes CDR1 SGDLS and CDR2 YYNGEE. The CDR3 consists of 17 residues. The V and J ends lost 0 bases and 3 bases, in that order; junction bases with no gene match: 7. The CDR3 spells CASSVGDTSGYTGELFF. In DNA, the CDR3 is TGTGCCAGCAGCGTAGGGGACACTAGCGGTTACACCGGGGAGCTGTTTTTT.

The chain links TRBV4-1 to TRBJ2-1; possible D gene TRBD1, 5 bases. This CDR3 spans 15 amino acids. V gave up 0 bases and J gave up 8 bases, with 14 bases separating them. Looked up from germline, CDR1 is MGHRA and CDR2 is YSYEKL. DNA for the CDR3: TGCGCCAGCAGCCAAGACGGACACCCGCAAGATGAGCAGTTCTTC. As protein: CASSQDGHPQDEQFF.

The chain combines TRBV5-6 with TRBJ1-2; a weak D match, TRBD1 (5 bases). This CDR3 region has 13 residues. Germline values: CDR1 SGHDT, CDR2 YYEEEE. V was shortened by 2 bases and J by 7 bases, with 12 bases between the two germline ends. CDR3 residues: CASSFGGEVGYTF. As DNA, the CDR3 is TGTGCCAGCAGCTTCGGAGGGGAAGTTGGCTACACCTTC. The whole variable domain, remainder taken from reference TRBV5-6 and TRBJ1-2, is DAGVTQSPTHLIKTRGQQVTLRCSPKSGHDTVSWYQQALGQGPQFIFQYYEEEERQRGNFPDRFSGHQFPNYSSELNVNALLLGDSALYLCASSFGGEVGYTFGSGTRLTVV.

The V call is TRBV4-1, the J call TRBJ1-5; D is undetermined. Trimming cost V 1 base and J 2 bases, with 6 bases left between them. Germline V gene lookup returns CDR1 MGHRA and CDR2 YSYEKL. CDR3 length: 14 residues. The CDR3 DNA reads TGCGCCAGCAGCCAAGGAACAGGCAATCAGCCCCAGCATTTT. It translates to CASSQGTGNQPQHF.

J is TRBJ1-1 and V is TRBV6-6; tentatively, D is TRBD1 (6 bases). Germline loops: CDR1 MNHNY, CDR2 SVGAGI (reference sequence). The CDR3 contains 14 residues. V lost 7 bases and J 6 bases, leaving 18 bases between the germline ends. CDR3 region: CASNHREFVAEAFF. In nucleotides, the CDR3 is TGTGCCAGCAATCACAGGGAATTCGTGGCTGAAGCTTTCTTT.

The chain carries TRBV5-4 and TRBJ2-7; 9 positions agree with TRBD1. Germline CDR1 and CDR2: SGHNT and YYREEE (reference sequence). The trim removed 4 bases at V and 5 bases at J, leaving 4 bases unmatched. This CDR3 has 13 residues. The CDR3 nucleotides read TGTGCCAGCAGCGGGGACAGGGCCAACGAGCAGTACTTC. The encoded protein is CASSGDRANEQYF.

The table lists this clone with a count of one. The chain joins TRBV5-6 to TRBJ2-1; D perhaps matches TRBD1 (6 bases). The CDR3 has 17 amino acids. CDR1 is SGHDT, CDR2 YYEEEE, per germline. With 0 bases removed from V and 0 bases from J, the gap between germline ends came to 13 bases. This CDR3 reads CASSLEGLDSSYNEQFF. The CDR3 nucleotides are TGTGCCAGCAGCTTGGAGGGCCTGGACAGCTCCTACAATGAGCAGTTCTTC.

CDR3 loop: CAWSTQGADTEAFF. The CDR3, as DNA: TGTGCCTGGAGTACCCAGGGGGCCGACACTGAAGCTTTCTTT. This chain joins TRBV30 and TRBJ1-1; TRBD1 agrees at 8 bases. The CDR3 extends over 14 amino acids. Unmatched junction bases numbered 5, after V lost 2 bases and J lost 3 bases. Germline CDR1 reads GTSNPN; CDR2 reads SVGIG (reference sequence).

V is TRBV5-1 and J is TRBJ1-4; D not resolved. The length of the CDR3 is 14 residues. Trimming took off 5 bases at V and 6 bases at J, with 14 bases between the two ends. Germline assignment: CDR1 SGHRS and CDR2 YFSETQ. CDR3 bases: TGCGCCAGCAGTGCGGGCAGCCGGGATGAAAAACTGTTTTTT. Translating it yields CASSAGSRDEKLFF.

This sequence joins TRBV19 and TRBJ1-1; 7 bases line up with TRBD1. Trimming cost V 0 bases and J 7 bases; bases outside gene matches: 5. Per germline, CDR1 LNHDA and CDR2 SQIVND (reference sequence). CDR3 length equals 14 residues. CDR3 residues: CASSIDHRDSEAFF. The CDR3 DNA follows: TGTGCCAGTAGTATAGATCACCGGGACAGTGAAGCTTTCTTT.

With respect to this clone: One junction end disagrees with the germline gene, perhaps due to a read error. The rearrangement links TRBV19 to TRBJ2-7; D gene unclear. Germline CDR1 is LNHDA and CDR2 is SQIVND (reference sequence). CDR3 size: 14 residues. CDR3 protein: CASSIGQQSSEQYF. CDR3 in DNA: TGTGCCAGTAGTATAGGGCAACAATCCTCCGAGCAGTACTTC.

The chain links TRBV19 to TRBJ2-7; 14 nucleotides line up with TRBD2. CDR1 and CDR2 from the germline V gene are LNHDA and SQIVND (reference sequence). CDR3 length equals 16 residues. V gave up 5 bases and J gave up 1 base; unmatched junction bases: 4. CDR3 sequence reads: CASSPRLAGGSYEQYF. DNA of the CDR3: TGTGCCAGTAGTCCCCGACTAGCGGGGGGGTCCTACGAGCAGTACTTC. Combining the CDR3 with reference TRBV19 and TRBJ2-7 gives the whole variable domain DGGITQSPKYLFRKEGQNVTLSCEQNLNHDAMYWYRQDPGQGLRLIYYSQIVNDFQKGDIAEGYSVSREKKESFPLTVTSAQKNPTAFYLCASSPRLAGGSYEQYFGPGTRLTVT.

This chain uses TRBV7-6 with TRBJ2-6; no clear D. CDR3 length equals 15 residues. Germline CDR1 and CDR2: SGHVS and FNYEAQ. Trimming removed 5 bases from V and 0 bases from J, with 8 bases in between. Here the CDR3 reads CASSLSSSGANVLTF. For the CDR3, the DNA is TGTGCCAGCAGCCTATCAAGCTCTGGGGCCAACGTCCTGACTTTC.

V usage is TRBV5-4 and J usage is TRBJ2-1; TRBD2 matches at 13 bases. Trimming at V came to 10 bases and at J to 5 bases, leaving 6 bases not matched to a gene. The germline gives CDR1 SGHNT, CDR2 YYREEE (reference sequence). The CDR3 has 14 amino acids. In nucleotides, the CDR3 is TGTGCCGTGTCCGGGACTAGCGGGGACAATGAGCAGTTCTTC. Translating gives CAVSGTSGDNEQFF.

CDR3 in amino acids: CASGDLGQTNTGELFF. The CDR3 region has the DNA TGTGCCAGCGGTGACCTGGGGCAGACGAACACCGGGGAGCTGTTTTTT. The chain links TRBV7-9 to TRBJ2-2, with a possible D match to TRBD1 (5 bases). Trimming pared 8 bases from V and 0 bases from J, leaving 16 bases between. The CDR3 consists of 16 residues. CDR1 and CDR2 (germline): SEHNR, FQNEAQ (reference sequence). The complete variable domain, with remaining parts taken from reference TRBV7-9 and TRBJ2-2, reads DTGVSQNPRHKITKRGQNVTFRCDPISEHNRLYWYRQTLGQGPEFLTYFQNEAQLEKSRLLSDRFSAERPKGSFSTLEIQRTEQGDSAMYLCASGDLGQTNTGELFFGEGSRLTVL.

Of note for this clone: The same CDR3 arises from other DNA sequences in this sample as well. The V call is TRBV29-1, the J call TRBJ2-5; 7 bases are a match to TRBD1. CDR3 length: 12 amino acids. Germline V CDR1 and CDR2: SQVTM, ANQGSEA. V lost 6 bases to trimming and J lost 5 bases; unmatched junction nucleotides: 6. The CDR3 sequence: CSVRTGEETQYF. CDR3 in DNA: TGCAGCGTGAGGACAGGAGAGGAGACCCAGTACTTC.

The chain couples TRBV11-2 to TRBJ1-5; no clear D. Germline assignment: CDR1 SGHAT and CDR2 FQNNGV. CDR3 size: 15 residues. V shed 0 bases and J shed 5 bases, with 11 bases lying between them. CDR3 sequence reads: CASSLDTVRDQPQHF. The DNA for the CDR3 is TGTGCCAGCAGCTTAGATACGGTGAGGGATCAGCCCCAGCATTTT.

The chain links TRBV6-6 to TRBJ1-5; 7 bases line up with TRBD1. This CDR3 is built from 15 residues. V dropped 6 bases and J dropped 0; count of bases not matched to a gene: 5. Germline V gene sequence: CDR1 MNHNY, CDR2 SVGAGI (reference sequence). CDR3 sequence reads: CASSDRVDSNQPQHF. The CDR3 DNA reads as TGTGCCAGCAGCGACAGGGTAGATAGCAATCAGCCCCAGCATTTT.

This chain connects TRBV19 to TRBJ2-2; D not certain. This CDR3 has 16 amino acids. Germline V lookup: CDR1 LNHDA, CDR2 SQIVND (reference sequence). V was shortened by 8 bases and J by 0 bases, with 16 bases between the two germline ends. The DNA for the CDR3 is TGTGCCAGTGCGCCACTACTTAACGCGAACACCGGGGAGCTGTTTTTT. This gives the protein CASAPLLNANTGELFF.